The clone carrying this T cell receptor (beta chain) has more than one count but fewer than ten. TCRdb fed the RT-PCR reads into MiXCR, producing one record per CDR3 protein. The sample yields about 680,000 distinct CDR3 sequences, about 14% seen once. Trimming took off 1 base at V and 10 bases at J, with 11 bases between the two ends. Looked up from germline, CDR1 is MNHNS and CDR2 is SASEGT. CDR3 length: 12 residues. The source material was memory CD4+ T cells from blood. The chain links TRBV6-1 to TRBJ2-7, with D perhaps TRBD1 or TRBD2 (5 bases each). This TCR was recovered from a female donor in good health, serving as a healthy control. The CDR3 DNA sequence: TGTGCCAGCAGTGAAGGGGGGTCTCTCCAGTACTTC. Amino acids: CASSEGGSLQYF.